This record concerns one T cell receptor beta chain sequence. Given a much more abundant clone one base away, this may be a read error. The data belong to a study of blood T cells in healthy people across ages. CDR3 length equals 16 residues. The V end lost 1 base, the J end lost 5 bases, and 15 bases lay between the germline ends. Germline CDR1 is SGHTA and CDR2 is FQGNSA. Donors were healthy Caucasian individuals from Russia aged roughly 6 to 90. Samples had at least 7 million PBMCs isolated from them. Alongside a J-beta primer mix, a sample-barcoded 5' primer served in a second PCR lasting about 6 to 11 cycles. With 12 random nucleotides, a template-switch adaptor tagged each individual cDNA molecule. TCRdb analysed the 5' RACE reads with MiXCR anew, one entry per CDR3 protein. The profile shows about 730,000 distinct CDR3 sequences, about 40% of them singletons.

The clonotype was recovered from a woman in her sixties in good health. This rearrangement joins TRBV7-2 to TRBJ2-1; D may be TRBD1 (6 bases). The material sequenced was blood. The CDR3 reads CASSLGRRDTNNEQFF. In DNA, the CDR3 is TGTGCCAGCAGCTTAGGGAGACGGGACACCAACAATGAGCAGTTCTTC. Filled out from reference TRBV7-2 and TRBJ2-1, the complete variable domain reads GAGVSQSPSNKVTEKGKDVELRCDPISGHTALYWYRQSLGQGLEFLIYFQGNSAPDKSGLPSDRFSAERTGGSVSTLTIQRTQQEDSAVYLCASSLGRRDTNNEQFFGPGTRLTVL.